Ten or more counts support the clone carrying this T cell receptor (beta chain). Its antigen is currently unknown. These data come from a study of neurological immune-mediated disorders. Study-wide results and limits: It was HTLV-1-associated myelopathy that showed the most TCR clonal expansion, while multiple sclerosis showed the least, falling below healthy controls.

The CDR3 is made up of 13 amino acids. The germline V and J ends were trimmed by 3 bases and 1 base, with 6 bases remaining between them. Using its own MiXCR run on the 5' RACE reads, TCRdb lists one record per CDR3 protein. The sample yields over 11,000 distinct CDR3 sequences, over 9.5% seen once. The source is a woman aged 35 to 49 in good health. The chain is built from TRBV12-3 or TRBV12-4 and TRBJ2-5, with D hard to call. Sequenced input: PBMCs. The CDR3 region is CASSFGGQETQYF. CDR3 nucleotides: TGTGCCAGCAGTTTCGGCGGCCAAGAGACCCAGTACTTC.